This T cell receptor beta chain was recorded in a study of PD-1 blockade in classical Hodgkin lymphoma. Study results and caveats: The diversity seen at baseline in complete responders resembled that of newly diagnosed patients. The repertoire differences lack a defined cause, possibly disease activity or prior therapy. In CD4+ cells, TCR diversity went up significantly by C4D1, but in CD8+ cells it did not.

A remark on this clone: What it binds is not known.

No patient escaped relapse after autologous stem cell transplantation, and brentuximab vedotin exposure varied. Sequencing was performed with immunoSEQ multiplex PCR; in TCRdb, only in-frame clones are kept and a portion is missing. The sample includes around 20,000 clones, approximately 78% of them seen just once. The CDR3 sequence is 15 residues long. V lost 4 bases and J 7 bases, leaving 15 bases between the germline ends. CDR1 is SGDLS, CDR2 YYNGEE, per germline. The material sequenced was peripheral blood mononuclear cells (PBMCs), taken before the second cycle of nivolumab. The sequence was obtained from a human donor with classical Hodgkin lymphoma. The rearrangement uses TRBV9 and TRBJ1-6; possible D gene TRBD1, 5 bases. The CDR3 coding sequence is TGTGCCAGCAGCCCCGGGGACCGGGACAATTCACCCCTCCACTTT. Translating gives CASSPGDRDNSPLHF.